This TCR beta chain stems from a study of control samples from healthy donors and cancer patients. This table comes from immunoSEQ multiplex PCR, and its TCRdb copy is limited to in-frame clones, with some not included. The data contain 100,000 to 150,000 clones, around 90% of them seen just once; the ten biggest clones take up about 8.7%. The sequence came from a man aged 35-49 years in good health. The sample taken for sequencing was blood.

This CDR3 reads CATSDAQGAYQGYTF. CDR3 DNA: TGTGCCACCAGTGATGCTCAGGGGGCCTATCAGGGCTACACCTTC. The V gene is TRBV24-1, the J gene TRBJ1-2, with 8 positions matching TRBD1. V was pared by 3 bases and J by 8 bases, with 10 bases of the junction left unmatched. Germline-derived CDR1 and CDR2 are KGHDR and SFDVKD. The CDR3 loop spans 15 amino acids.